This TCR beta chain originates from a study of monozygotic twins with inflammatory bowel disease. The study, taken as a whole, reports: Repertoire similarity did not separate concordant from discordant twins, possibly from limited power.

UMIs that included a 6-nucleotide sample barcode were added by template switching, which took place during cDNA synthesis. TCRdb processed the 5' RACE reads again and assigns one entry to each CDR3 protein, with no DNA. Its table records more than 350,000 distinct CDR3 sequences. This CDR3 comprises 16 residues. CDR1 and CDR2 from the germline V gene are SGHRS and YFSETQ. Blood was drawn once per donor, and each sample measured under 3 ml. As concerns this clonotype: The antigen is undetermined.

Sequencing was done on a sample of blood. The clonotype originates from a human donor with ulcerative colitis or Crohn's disease, or a healthy co-twin of an affected twin (not recorded which). The chain joins TRBV5-1 to TRBJ2-1; checking the TCRdb D call of TRBD2 is not possible without DNA. CDR3 loop: CASSPSGGAVYNEQFF.